The clone carrying this T cell receptor (beta chain) was seen more than once but under ten times. Its antigen is unidentified. Deletions cut 2 bases from V and 3 bases from J, with 5 bases between. This CDR3 contains 13 residues. The V gene's germline CDR1 is SGHTA and CDR2 FQGNSA. The sample originates from a study of human T cells and chemical hapten exposure. Study results and caveats: Since the donors had alopecia, their immune response may not be the same as that of healthy people.

TCRdb ran MiXCR on the RACE reads and lists one entry per CDR3 protein. The sample lists tens of thousands of distinct CDR3 sequences, approximately 11% occurring once. Time point defined: patch test 1, 2 weeks after DPC sensitization. Treatment: therapeutic diphenylcyclopropenone sensitization with weekly scalp DPC. Samples of blood were obtained prior to the application of each patch test. The sequence was collected from a woman in her forties or fifties with alopecia areata. Some clones in this sample may be carry-over from other donors' samples. Sequenced material: whole blood, taken in connection with sensitization to the hapten diphenylcyclopropenone (DPC). The chain joins TRBV7-2 to TRBJ1-5; D remains unclear. CDR3 sequence: CASSLYTNQPQHF. The CDR3 DNA reads as TGTGCCAGCAGCTTATACACCAATCAGCCCCAGCATTTT.